This TCR beta chain stems from a study of STAT3 mutations in large granular lymphocyte leukemia (dated by TCRdb to about 2019). Broadly, across the study: Canonical activating STAT3 mutations were detected in roughly half of the longitudinally sequenced T-LGLL patients. From an initial cohort of 200 to 250 LGL patients, eighteen representative T-LGLL cases were selected for longitudinal TCRbeta and STAT3 sequencing. As controls within the study, a couple of patients with natural killer LGL leukemia were also sequenced longitudinally. More than half of T-LGLL patients received one or more immunosuppressive therapy regimens, with hematologic response in 40% of those treated. On average, sequencing was done at around 4 time points per patient, with the number of samplings ranging from 2 to 8. Serial deep sequencing of TCRbeta CDR3 and STAT3 was performed in patients with T-cell large granular lymphocyte leukemia to reconstruct clonal hierarchy and dynamics.

TCRbeta libraries were sequenced on an Illumina MiSeq, and an average of around 41,000 productive templates per sample was obtained. TCRbeta CDR3 libraries were generated with the immunoSEQ assay using multiplex PCR amplification. Concerning the study's data processing: Following a previously defined approach, repertoire diversity was calculated, and values close to 0 point to extremely monoclonal samples. Held by TCRdb, this immuneACCESS table contains in-frame sequences only and omits some clones. Under half of the omission traces to an unresolved V gene where checked; the cause of the rest is unknown. V and J calls and clone size are as listed in that table; D and trimming were resolved from the DNA. The sample yields about 3,200 clones; 88% were counted once. The top ten clonotypes cover around half of the sample. What the work shows at the level of the full study, not this receptor alone: TCR clonotype switching after therapy was observed in about 30% of the 18 patients, and all newly emerging clones were found to be STAT3 wild type. Persisting codominant clonotypes in some patients meant a small but highly pathogenic clone may have been missed. All T-LGLL patients had at least one immunodominant TCRbeta clonotype, and roughly half had multiple immunodominant subclonotypes. Because no samples were available when a clone first appeared, clonal expansion had to be inferred from samplings taken at other points. Linking therapy response to changes in TCR clonal burden was complicated by variable intervals between samplings and by differing treatment regimens. Dominant TCR clone burden was found to exceed STAT3 mutant burden in several patients, suggesting that STAT3 mutation arose secondarily within a pre-expanded clone.

Comments on this clone: There is no known antigen for this receptor. Per-nucleotide qualities are absent, and no much larger clonotype sits a single base away.

DNA was extracted from blood mononuclear cells, with the same DNA used for both TCR and STAT3 sequencing. V is pared back by 2 bases and J by 7 bases, with 11 bases lying between the germline termini. The germline V gene (reference sequence) supplies CDR1 SEHNR and CDR2 FQNEAQ. The CDR3 contains 13 residues, cysteine and phenylalanine counted. Here the CDR3 DNA is all that survives: 39 bases in frame from base 1. This clonotype originated in a man in his forties or fifties with T-cell large granular lymphocyte leukemia. Some clones in this sample may be carry-over from other donors' samples. The age is the age at diagnosis. The rearranged chain carries TRBV7-9 and TRBJ1-2; the D segment cannot be called with confidence. The source material was peripheral blood mononuclear cells. The DNA sequence follows: TGTGCCAGCAGCTTAACAACAGAAGGTGGCTACACCTTC. Its translation reads: CASSLTTEGGYTF.